Detailed here is one T cell receptor beta chain. Its antigen is still unknown. This entry comes from a study of CD8+ T cells in alopecia areata. Across the whole study: Treated patients were given 5 to 10 mg oral tofacitinib twice daily. General study findings and limits: Relative to mice, TCR sharing across patients was less clear, a difference possibly HLA-related.

Following extraction, RNA underwent reverse transcription to cDNA, which served as the sequencing template. Assay: immunoSEQ multiplex PCR; the TCRdb copy retains only in-frame clones and omits some. This sample yields about 140,000 clones, of which 51% are seen a single time; more than 0.95% belongs to the top ten. V gave up 3 bases and J gave up 9 bases, with 21 bases separating them. Germline V gene data show CDR1 as MNHEY and CDR2 as SVGAGI. The CDR3 runs to 16 residues. It was from alopecia areata patients that lesional scalp punch biopsies and peripheral blood were collected. Material: CD4+ T cells sorted from blood, obtained at week 0. This chain uses TRBV6-5 with TRBJ2-1; weak D call: TRBD2 (5 bases). The receptor was derived from a human donor with alopecia areata. CDR3 nucleotides: TGTGCCAGCAGTTATAAGGCGGGTCGGACCTTTACTGAGCAGTTCTTC. It specifies CASSYKAGRTFTEQFF.